These T cell receptor beta chains were read from a single sample in a study of blood T cells in healthy people across ages. TCRdb analysed the 5' RACE reads with MiXCR anew, one entry per CDR3 protein. The repertoire includes 600,000 to 900,000 distinct CDR3 sequences, 20% to 30% of them detected once, and approximately 2.9% sits in the top ten. A further study also used this sample, focusing on T cells of mothers and their children.

Sequenced material: blood. These receptors all stem from a boy under 18 in good health. Both conserved end residues are part of each CDR3. D genes are given only for firm matches. Only part of the rows carry a size: once, few, many, or a class if the clone is expanded.

D gene	J gene	V gene	clone size	CDR3 protein	CDR3 DNA
NA	TRBJ2-3	TRBV12-3/TRBV12-4	NA	CAGTRVLLTDTQYF	TGTGCCGGCACCCGGGTCCTCTTAACAGATACGCAGTATTTT
TRBD1	TRBJ1-2	TRBV6-2/TRBV6-3	NA	CASSGQGYSYGYTF	TGTGCCAGCAGCGGACAGGGGTATTCCTATGGCTACACCTTC
NA	TRBJ1-6	TRBV10-3	NA	CAISDRPSLNSPLHF	TGTGCCATCAGTGATCGGCCGAGCCTAAATTCACCCCTCCACTTT
TRBD1	TRBJ2-3	TRBV6-5	NA	CATRTGGTDTQYF	TGTGCCACCCGGACAGGGGGTACAGATACGCAGTATTTT
TRBD1	TRBJ2-5	TRBV10-3	NA	CAISARQGQETQYF	TGTGCCATCAGTGCAAGACAGGGCCAAGAGACCCAGTACTTC
NA	TRBJ1-6	TRBV5-1	NA	CASSSGRVDESLHF	TGCGCCAGCAGCTCCGGACGGGTGGATGAGTCCCTCCACTTT
NA	TRBJ2-1	TRBV27	NA	CASSLLPSELSSYNEQFF	TGTGCCAGCAGTTTATTGCCTAGCGAATTATCGTCCTACAATGAGCAGTTCTTC
NA	TRBJ2-5	TRBV10-2	NA	CASSESILETQYF	TGCGCCAGCAGTGAGTCGATACTAGAGACCCAGTACTTC
NA	TRBJ2-1	TRBV11-1	NA	CASSSPPLILADEQFF	TGTGCCAGCAGCTCACCACCCCTTATACTAGCCGATGAGCAGTTCTTC
NA	TRBJ2-1	TRBV19	NA	CASKTIDEQFF	TGTGCCAGCAAAACTATAGATGAGCAGTTCTTC
NA	TRBJ1-1	TRBV6-2/TRBV6-3	NA	CASSYGSRTFF	TGTGCCAGCAGTTACGGCTCACGGACTTTCTTT
TRBD1	TRBJ2-5	TRBV20-1	few	CSARGTGSETQYF	TGCAGTGCTAGGGGGACAGGGTCGGAGACCCAGTACTTC
TRBD1	TRBJ1-2	TRBV5-6	NA	CASRGQGRNYGYTF	TGTGCCAGCAGGGGACAGGGTCGAAACTATGGCTACACCTTC
NA	TRBJ2-2	TRBV3-1	NA	CASSQDKAFGELFF	TGTGCCAGCAGCCAAGACAAGGCCTTCGGTGAGCTGTTTTTT
TRBD2	TRBJ2-1	TRBV12-3/TRBV12-4	NA	CASSLVRGTSAYEQFF	TGTGCCAGCAGTTTAGTTCGTGGGACTAGCGCTTATGAGCAGTTCTTC
NA	TRBJ2-5	TRBV5-5	NA	CASSRADTETQYF	TGTGCCAGCAGCCGAGCGGACACAGAGACCCAGTACTTC
TRBD2	TRBJ2-7	TRBV15	NA	CATSRGLAGSSYEQYF	TGTGCCACCAGCAGAGGGCTAGCGGGGAGCTCCTACGAGCAGTACTTC
TRBD1	TRBJ1-4	TRBV12-3/TRBV12-4	few	CASSSHTGGVQKLFF	TGTGCCAGCAGTTCTCACACAGGGGGCGTTCAAAAACTGTTTTTT
NA	TRBJ2-7	TRBV7-6	NA	CASSRVKRGAYEQYF	TGTGCCAGCAGCCGAGTCAAGAGGGGGGCGTACGAGCAGTACTTC
NA	TRBJ2-5	TRBV7-9	many	CASSPGDGGWQETQYF	TGTGCCAGCAGCCCTGGGGACGGCGGATGGCAAGAGACCCAGTACTTC
NA	TRBJ2-6	TRBV30	NA	CAWNAGSGANVLTF	TGTGCCTGGAATGCGGGCTCTGGGGCCAACGTCCTGACTTTC
NA	TRBJ2-7	TRBV7-9	few	CASSLESVQYF	TGTGCCAGCAGCTTAGAGTCAGTGCAGTACTTC